This T cell receptor (beta chain) was sequenced in a study of T cells after yellow fever vaccination. Whole-study findings and limits: The study noted that FACS-sorted repertoires could contain abundant clonotypes contaminating from the bulk population. The booster response re-showed most primary clones: approximately 97% CD4, almost 90% CD8. Few clonotypes appeared in both CD4 and CD8 compartments.

Turning to this clonotype: Its antigen is unidentified.

Generation of TCR cDNA used 5'RACE template switching (which added a universal primer site and UMIs). One entry per CDR3 protein, called by TCRdb with MiXCR from the 5' RACE reads. Among 550,000 to 750,000 distinct CDR3 sequences listed, roughly 14% were seen once. Losses at the gene ends were 6 bases for V and 2 bases for J; bases not matched to a gene: 4. The CDR3 loop spans 15 amino acids. The rearrangement joins TRBV12-3 or TRBV12-4 to TRBJ2-1; 10 bases align to TRBD2. The sample consisted of PBMCs, taken on the day of the yellow fever booster vaccination. This sequence originates from a man in his thirties or forties who received the YFV17D yellow fever vaccine. CDR3 region: CASRPTSGAYNEQFF. DNA of the CDR3: TGTGCCAGCAGACCTACTAGCGGGGCCTACAATGAGCAGTTCTTC.